This T cell receptor (beta chain) is drawn from a study of blood T cells in healthy people across ages. About the research overall: About one barcoded beta molecule per two T cells came from capture by template switching.

V was trimmed by 6 bases and J by 5 bases, leaving 23 bases between them. Germline V CDR1 and CDR2: DFQATT, SNEGSKA (reference sequence). The CDR3 loop spans 16 amino acids. Then a second PCR, running about 6 to 12 cycles, was carried out with a sample-barcoded 5' primer and a J-beta primer mix. TCRdb re-analysed the 5' RACE reads in MiXCR, keeping a single row per CDR3 protein. The sample shows nearly 1 million distinct CDR3 sequences, about 53% of them seen only once. Every donor gave about 9 milliliters of peripheral blood. The source is an older woman in good health. The gene calls are TRBV20-1 and TRBJ1-5, with D hard to call. The sequenced sample was blood. CDR3 sequence: CSATEPTRVGYQPQHF. The CDR3 region has the DNA TGCAGTGCCACCGAGCCTACGAGGGTTGGCTATCAGCCCCAGCATTTT.